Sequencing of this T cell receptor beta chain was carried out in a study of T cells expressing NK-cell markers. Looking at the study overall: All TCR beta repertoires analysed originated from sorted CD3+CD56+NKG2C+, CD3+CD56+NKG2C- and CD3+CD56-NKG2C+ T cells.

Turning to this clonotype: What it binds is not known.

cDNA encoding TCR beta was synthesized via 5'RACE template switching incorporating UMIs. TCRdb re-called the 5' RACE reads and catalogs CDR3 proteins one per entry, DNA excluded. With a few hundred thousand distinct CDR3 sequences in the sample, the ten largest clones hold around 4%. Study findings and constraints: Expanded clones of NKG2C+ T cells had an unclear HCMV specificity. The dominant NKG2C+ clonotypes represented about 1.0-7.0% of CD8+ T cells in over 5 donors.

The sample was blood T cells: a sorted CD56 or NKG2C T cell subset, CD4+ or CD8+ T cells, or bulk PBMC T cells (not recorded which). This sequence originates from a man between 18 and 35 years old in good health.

CDR3 in amino acids: CASSVATAGSDGELFF. The chain couples TRBV9 to TRBJ2-2; TCRdb reports TRBD2, a call that lacks DNA to check it against. CDR1 is SGDLS and CDR2 is YYNGEE in the germline V gene. This CDR3 region has 16 residues.